These 21 T cell receptor beta chains share one sample of origin, sequenced in a study of blood T cell repertoires in COVID-19. Only in-frame clones appear in the TCRdb table, and some are missing; sequencing was by immunoSEQ multiplex PCR. The top ten hold over 15% of the sample, which has some 100,000 clones, roughly 90% seen once. The sequenced sample was peripheral blood. The receptors were gathered from a human donor with acute or convalescent COVID-19. The donor label of this sample is uncertain.

The chain is built from TRBV28 and TRBJ2-2; D possibly corresponds to TRBD1 (7 bases). The CDR3 extends over 14 amino acids. The germline V gene has CDR1 MDHEN and CDR2 SYDVKM. Trimming pared 4 bases from V and 9 bases from J, leaving 15 bases between. CDR3 protein: CASSYPGGKRELFF. CDR3 DNA: TGTGCCAGCAGTTACCCAGGGGGGAAAAGGGAGCTGTTTTTT.

The chain carries TRBV28 and TRBJ1-5; perhaps TRBD1 as D (6 bases). Germline V gives CDR1 MDHEN, CDR2 SYDVKM. CDR3 length: 16 amino acids. The V and J ends lost 4 bases and 6 bases respectively, with 19 bases between them. Here the CDR3 reads CASSSPAGGAPQPQHF. Written as DNA, the CDR3 is TGTGCCAGCAGTTCCCCCGCGGGGGGCGCCCCTCAGCCCCAGCATTTT.

The chain recombines TRBV3-1 (or the pseudogene TRBV3-2) with TRBJ1-3, with TRBD1 matching 12 bases. This CDR3 region has 18 residues. With V trimmed by 4 bases and J by 4 bases, 11 bases remained unmatched. From germline, CDR1 is LGHDT and CDR2 YNNKEL (reference sequence). CDR3 residues: CASSPRDRGHILGNTIYF. CDR3 in DNA: TGTGCCAGCAGCCCCCGGGACAGGGGGCATATTTTGGGAAACACCATATATTTT.

The CDR3 DNA follows: TGTGCCAGTAGGCCGACAGGCTTAATCACAGATACGCAGTATTTT. Protein sequence: CASRPTGLITDTQYF. The chain uses TRBV19 and TRBJ2-3; TRBD1 might be the D (6 bases). Germline assignment: CDR1 LNHDA and CDR2 SQIVND (reference sequence). The length of the CDR3 is 15 residues. V lost 6 bases, J lost 2 bases, and 15 bases lay in between.

The rearrangement uses TRBV9 and TRBJ2-5, with D hard to call. This CDR3 has 15 residues. Germline lookup yields CDR1 SGDLS and CDR2 YYNGEE. The V end lost 0 bases, the J end lost 2 bases, and 11 bases lay between the germline ends. The CDR3 loop reads CASSVVAGTQETQYF. Here the CDR3 DNA reads TGTGCCAGCAGCGTAGTTGCAGGAACACAAGAGACCCAGTACTTC.

The V gene is TRBV10-3, the J gene TRBJ1-2, with 9 bases lining up with TRBD1. This CDR3 has 14 amino acids. Germline V lookup: CDR1 ENHRY, CDR2 SYGVKD. V lost 10 bases, J lost 0 bases, and 6 bases stayed unmatched. The CDR3 DNA reads as TGTGCCACGGGGACAGGGCTAGCTAACTATGGCTACACCTTC. This codes for CATGTGLANYGYTF.

This chain links TRBV29-1 with TRBJ2-2; 14 nucleotides line up with TRBD2. The CDR3 runs 14 residues. V dropped 6 bases and J dropped 5; count of bases not matched to a gene: 2. CDR1 is SQVTM and CDR2 is ANQGSEA in the germline V gene. The CDR3 sequence: CSVRTSGRTGELFF. The CDR3 DNA follows: TGCAGCGTAAGGACTAGCGGGAGGACCGGGGAGCTGTTTTTT.

This chain links TRBV11-2 with TRBJ2-1; 10 nucleotides line up with TRBD2. Germline values: CDR1 SGHAT, CDR2 FQNNGV. Trimming at V came to 1 base and at J to 6 bases, leaving 3 bases not matched to a gene. CDR3 length equals 15 residues. CDR3 coding DNA: TGTGCCAGCAGCTTAGGGACTAGCGGCCTCAATGAGCAGTTCTTC. Protein product: CASSLGTSGLNEQFF. Looking up the rest from reference TRBV11-2 and TRBJ2-1 gives the full variable domain: EAGVAQSPRYKIIEKRQSVAFWCNPISGHATLYWYQQILGQGPKLLIQFQNNGVVDDSQLPKDRFSAERLKGVDSTLKIQPAKLEDSAVYLCASSLGTSGLNEQFFGPGTRLTVL.

V is TRBV9 and J is TRBJ2-7; 9 bases line up with TRBD2. Germline loops: CDR1 SGDLS, CDR2 YYNGEE. With V trimmed by 8 bases and J by 1 base, 13 bases remained unmatched. The CDR3 is made up of 16 amino acids. The CDR3: CARWGRVAGVSYEQYF. For the CDR3, the DNA is TGTGCCAGATGGGGCCGGGTAGCGGGAGTGTCCTACGAGCAGTACTTC.

The chain carries TRBV15 and TRBJ2-7; the D gene is possibly TRBD2 (6 bases). Trimming took 8 bases from V and 0 from J, leaving 17 bases between them. CDR3 length: 15 amino acids. Germline CDR1 is LNHNV and CDR2 is YYDKDF (reference sequence). The CDR3: CATGDLAANSYEQYF. DNA for the CDR3: TGTGCCACCGGCGATTTAGCGGCGAACTCCTACGAGCAGTACTTC.

The chain combines TRBV18 with TRBJ1-5; 7 nucleotides agree with TRBD1. Germline trimming cut 4 bases from V and 6 bases from J; bases unmatched to any gene: 9. The CDR3 has 15 amino acids. Germline assignment: CDR1 KGHSH and CDR2 LQKENI. CDR3 nucleotide sequence: TGTGCCAGCTCACGCACGACAGGGTCACGTCAGCCCCAGCATTTT. This encodes CASSRTTGSRQPQHF.

The genes are TRBV5-8 and TRBJ2-7; TRBD2 matches 12 bases. The ends lost 3 bases at V and 6 bases at J; junction bases unmatched: 4. The CDR3 totals 14 residues. CDR1 is SGHTS, CDR2 YDEGEE, per germline. The CDR3 region is CASSSLAGGSEQYF. The CDR3, as DNA: TGTGCCAGCAGCTCACTAGCGGGAGGATCCGAGCAGTACTTC.

A word on this clone: Other DNA sequences within the sample encode an identical CDR3. The genes are TRBV7-2 and TRBJ2-7, with 12 bases aligning to TRBD2. V lost 4 bases to trimming and J lost 7 bases; unmatched junction nucleotides: 5. Germline V gives CDR1 SGHTA, CDR2 FQGNSA. The length of the CDR3 is 14 residues. The CDR3 nucleotides are TGTGCCAGCAGCTCTAGACTAGCGGGAGCTGAGCAGTACTTC. Translated: CASSSRLAGAEQYF.

The genes are TRBV21-1 and TRBJ1-2; the table's D gene call, TRBD1, was not cross checked with the DNA. TRBV21-1 is given as a pseudogene. CDR3 size: 19 residues. DNA for the CDR3: TGTGCCAGCAGCTCCTGCCAAGGGGGATTCGACAGGGTGCTCTATGGCTACACCTTC. Translation: CASSSCQGGFDRVLYGYTF.

The rearrangement links TRBV2 to TRBJ2-2; TRBD1 agrees at 9 bases. The CDR3 is 14 amino acids. CDR1 is SNHLY, CDR2 FYNNEI, per germline. Trimming removed 4 bases from V and 5 bases from J; junction bases left unmatched: 2. For the CDR3, the DNA is TGTGCCAGCAGTGTACAGGGGGCTACCGGGGAGCTGTTTTTT. This translates into CASSVQGATGELFF.

The chain links TRBV5-1 to TRBJ1-2; the D is unclear. The germline gives CDR1 SGHRS, CDR2 YFSETQ. The CDR3 is made up of 13 amino acids. V was trimmed by 2 bases and J by 4 bases, leaving 9 bases between them. Here the CDR3 reads CASSLSEAYGYTF. Written as DNA, the CDR3 is TGCGCCAGCAGCTTATCGGAGGCCTATGGCTACACCTTC.

The chain joins TRBV10-2 to TRBJ2-2; D ambiguous. CDR1 WSHSY and CDR2 SAAADI come from the germline V gene. This CDR3 is 14 amino acids long. V was trimmed by 4 bases and J by 1 base, leaving 7 bases between them. In nucleotides, the CDR3 is TGCGCCAGCAGTGGAGCCTTGAACACCGGGGAGCTGTTTTTT. Encoded protein: CASSGALNTGELFF.

CDR3 coding DNA: TGTGCCAGCAGCCAAGAGGGGAGTGGCACCCTCCACTTT. As protein: CASSQEGSGTLHF. This chain uses TRBV3-1 (or the pseudogene TRBV3-2) with TRBJ1-6; D uncertain. The ends were cut back, 0 bases at V and 14 bases at J, with 11 bases in the middle. There are 13 residues in the CDR3. Germline V lookup: CDR1 LGHDT, CDR2 YNNKEL (reference sequence).

The chain combines TRBV6-6 with TRBJ1-5, with 9 bases fitting TRBD1. This CDR3 has 13 residues. Germline CDR1 MNHNY, CDR2 SVGAGI (reference sequence). The J segment lost 11 bases and the V segment lost 2 bases, leaving 4 bases of the junction unmatched. This chain's CDR3 is CASSYGDRVAQHF. CDR3 DNA: TGTGCCAGCAGTTACGGGGACAGGGTCGCCCAGCATTTT.

Only one count was recorded for this clone. CDR3 sequence: CASSQTGGYGYTF. CDR3 sequence (DNA): TGTGCCAGCAGCCAAACAGGGGGCTATGGCTACACCTTC. J is TRBJ1-2 and V is TRBV3-1 (or the pseudogene TRBV3-2); 8 bases fit TRBD1. The germline CDR1 and CDR2 sequences are LGHDT and YNNKEL (reference sequence). Trimming at V came to 2 bases and at J to 4 bases, leaving 0 bases not matched to a gene. This CDR3 is 13 amino acids long.

J is TRBJ2-3 and V is TRBV6-2 or TRBV6-3, with 10 bases aligning to TRBD2. CDR3 length: 19 amino acids. Germline CDR1 MNHEY, CDR2 SVGEGT. J was trimmed by 2 bases and V by 2 bases; bases with no gene match: 13. CDR3 protein: CASSYPSRGSGGPTDTQYF. In DNA, the CDR3 is TGTGCCAGCAGTTACCCCTCAAGGGGTAGCGGGGGGCCCACAGATACGCAGTATTTT.